This record concerns one T cell receptor beta chain sequence. Its antigen remains unidentified. The study drew donors from healthy Caucasian individuals in Russia aged about 6 to 95. Through a sample-barcoded 5' primer and a J-beta primer mix, a second PCR was run for roughly 6 to 11 cycles. MiXCR, run by TCRdb on the 5' RACE reads, gives a single entry per CDR3 protein. The data show 750,000 to 1,000,000 distinct CDR3 sequences, approximately 32% seen once. The data stem from a study of blood T cells in healthy people across ages. Study results and caveats: Significant beta diversity loss was already apparent by age approximately 40, declining roughly linearly. Relative to aged donors, long-lived donors carried more naive CD4+ cells and displayed higher diversity.

V was cut by 5 bases and J by 5 bases, with 9 bases left in between. Germline V lookup: CDR1 SEHNR, CDR2 FQNEAQ (reference sequence). CDR3 size: 13 residues. This sample was also put to use in a study of T cells of mothers and their children. Per that study: Regardless of relatedness, pairs show thymic selection shaping TCR recombination output in a similar manner.

This clonotype was sampled from a woman aged 40 to 50 in good health. V gene TRBV7-9 combines with J gene TRBJ1-4; D uncertain. What was sequenced was blood. For the CDR3, the DNA is TGTGCCAGCAGCGCGGGAGCCAATGAAAAACTGTTTTTT. This sequence encodes CASSAGANEKLFF.